This TCR beta chain was captured in a study of T cells expressing NK-cell markers. Each CDR3 protein gets one entry in TCRdb, which reprocessed the 5' RACE reads and gives no DNA. The sample is made up of fewer than 550,000 distinct CDR3 sequences, and the top ten hold 1.4% of it. The CDR3 contains 17 residues. The germline gives CDR1 SGHRS, CDR2 YFSETQ. V is TRBV5-1 and J is TRBJ2-1; TCRdb outputs TRBD2, but without DNA this stays unchecked. This TCR came from a woman aged 45-65 years in good health. The sample consisted of blood T cells: a sorted CD56 or NKG2C T cell subset, CD4+ or CD8+ T cells, or bulk PBMC T cells (not recorded which). CDR3 amino acids: CASSLAPTSGGYNEQFF.